This T cell receptor beta chain was captured by sequencing in a study of T-cell reconstitution after alpha-beta-depleted transplantation in children. Preparation of the TCRbeta library involved a method that used unique molecular identifiers. TCRdb reprocessed the PCR reads via MiXCR and lists one record per CDR3 protein. The sample lists some 400,000 distinct CDR3 sequences; roughly 20% were seen once. Trimming took 3 bases from V and 8 from J, leaving 11 bases between them. This CDR3 is built from 13 residues. From germline, CDR1 is KGHSH and CDR2 LQKENI. The sequence was obtained from a human donor who donated a stem cell graft to a child with acute myeloid leukemia. The sequences come from PBMCs from the stem cell graft donor, collected from the stem cell graft. V gene TRBV18 combines with J gene TRBJ2-1; TRBD2 is a possible D gene (7 bases). CDR3 bases: TGTGCCAGCTCACCCTGGGAGGGGGATGAGCAGTTCTTC. Amino acids: CASSPWEGDEQFF.